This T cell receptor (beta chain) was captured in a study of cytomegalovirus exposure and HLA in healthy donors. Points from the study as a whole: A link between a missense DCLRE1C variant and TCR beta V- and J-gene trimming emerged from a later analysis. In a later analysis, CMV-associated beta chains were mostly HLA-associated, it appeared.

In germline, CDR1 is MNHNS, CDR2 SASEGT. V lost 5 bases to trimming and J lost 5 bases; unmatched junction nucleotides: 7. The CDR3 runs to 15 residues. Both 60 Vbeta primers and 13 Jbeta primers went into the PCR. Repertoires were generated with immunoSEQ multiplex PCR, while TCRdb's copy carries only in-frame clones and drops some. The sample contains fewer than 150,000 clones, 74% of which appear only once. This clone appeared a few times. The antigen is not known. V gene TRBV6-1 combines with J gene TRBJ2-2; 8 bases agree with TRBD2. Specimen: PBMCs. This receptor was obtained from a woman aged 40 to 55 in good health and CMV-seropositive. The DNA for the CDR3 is TGTGCCAGCAGTCGGGGGGGCGGGGGGACCGGGGAGCTGTTTTTT. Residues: CASSRGGGGTGELFF.